This TCR beta chain was captured in a study of blood T cell repertoires in COVID-19. Across the whole study: Spain, Italy and the United States supplied samples that represented acute and convalescent COVID-19. T cells, B-cell-depleted T cells, or PBMCs supplied cDNA or gDNA.

Sequenced by immunoSEQ multiplex PCR; TCRdb stores in-frame clones only, minus some. The sample has roughly 150,000 clones; roughly 78% are singletons. Individuals aged about 18 to 100 years were recruited from fewer than 30 US areas. Cohort allocation depended upon clinical history that participants reported. Germline V lookup: CDR1 MNHNS, CDR2 SASEGT. The CDR3 runs 15 residues. V trimming: 2 bases; J trimming: 6 bases; junction bases outside the gene matches: 8. V usage is TRBV6-1 and J usage is TRBJ2-7; 9 bases line up with TRBD1. This TCR came from a woman aged 70-85 years in a cohort exposed to, infected with or recovered from COVID-19 (not recorded which). The material sequenced was PBMCs or T cells enriched from blood (not recorded which). The CDR3 nucleotides read TGTGCCAGCAGTGAAAGGTTGGGGACAGGGACCGAGCAGTACTTC. Protein product: CASSERLGTGTEQYF.